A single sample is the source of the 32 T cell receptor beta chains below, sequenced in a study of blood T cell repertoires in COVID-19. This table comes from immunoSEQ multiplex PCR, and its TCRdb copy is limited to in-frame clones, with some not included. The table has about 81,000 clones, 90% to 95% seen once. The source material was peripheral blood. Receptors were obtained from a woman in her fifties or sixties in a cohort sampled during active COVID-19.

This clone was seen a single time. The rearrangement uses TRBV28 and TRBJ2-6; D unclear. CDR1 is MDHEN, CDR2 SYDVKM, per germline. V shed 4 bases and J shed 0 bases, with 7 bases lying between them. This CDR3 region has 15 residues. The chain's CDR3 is CASSSWLSGANVLTF. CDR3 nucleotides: TGTGCCAGCAGTTCGTGGCTCTCTGGGGCCAACGTCCTGACTTTC.

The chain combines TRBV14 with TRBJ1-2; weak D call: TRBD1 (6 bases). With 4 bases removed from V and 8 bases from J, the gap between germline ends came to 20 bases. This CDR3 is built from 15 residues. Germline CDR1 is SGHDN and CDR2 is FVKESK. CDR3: CASSPTGAAGRGYTF. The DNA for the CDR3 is TGTGCCAGCAGCCCGACAGGTGCAGCCGGTCGAGGCTACACCTTC.

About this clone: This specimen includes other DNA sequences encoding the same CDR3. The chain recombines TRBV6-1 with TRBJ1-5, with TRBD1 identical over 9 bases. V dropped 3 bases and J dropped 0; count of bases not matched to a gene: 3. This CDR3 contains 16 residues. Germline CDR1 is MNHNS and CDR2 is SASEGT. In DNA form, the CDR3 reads TGTGCCAGCAGTGAGGGGACAGGGTTTAGCAATCAGCCCCAGCATTTT. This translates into CASSEGTGFSNQPQHF.

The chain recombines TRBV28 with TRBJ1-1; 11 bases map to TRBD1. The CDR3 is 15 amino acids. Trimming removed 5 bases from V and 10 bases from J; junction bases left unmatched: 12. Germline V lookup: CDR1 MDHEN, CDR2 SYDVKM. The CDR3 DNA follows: TGTGCCAGCAGTCCGCCGGACAGGGGGCCGGCTGGAGCTTTCTTT. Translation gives CASSPPDRGPAGAFF.

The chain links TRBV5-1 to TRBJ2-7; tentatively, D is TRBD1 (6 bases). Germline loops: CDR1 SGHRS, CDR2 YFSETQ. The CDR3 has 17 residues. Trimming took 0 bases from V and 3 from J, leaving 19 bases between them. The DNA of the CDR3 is TGCGCCAGCAGCTTGGGAAGGACCGGGACACTCTACTACGAGCAGTACTTC. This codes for CASSLGRTGTLYYEQYF. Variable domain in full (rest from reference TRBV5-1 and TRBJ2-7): KAGVTQTPRYLIKTRGQQVTLSCSPISGHRSVSWYQQTPGQGLQFLFEYFSETQRNKGNFPGRFSGRQFSNSRSEMNVSTLELGDSALYLCASSLGRTGTLYYEQYFGPGTRLTVT.

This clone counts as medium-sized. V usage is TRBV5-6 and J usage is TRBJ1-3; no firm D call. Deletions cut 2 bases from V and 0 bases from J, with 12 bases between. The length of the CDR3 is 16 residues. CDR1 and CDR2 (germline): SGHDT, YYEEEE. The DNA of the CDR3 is TGTGCCAGCAGCTTCTGGTCGAGCCTCTCTGGAAACACCATATATTTT. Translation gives CASSFWSSLSGNTIYF.

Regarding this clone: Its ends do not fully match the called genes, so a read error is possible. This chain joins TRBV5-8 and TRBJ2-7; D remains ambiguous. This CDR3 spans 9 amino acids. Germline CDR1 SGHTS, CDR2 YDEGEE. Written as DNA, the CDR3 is TGTGCCAGCAGCCCCCGAGAATCCTTC. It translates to CASSPRESF. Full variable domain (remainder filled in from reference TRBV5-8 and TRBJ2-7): EAGVTQSPTHLIKTRGQQATLRCSPISGHTSVYWYQQALGLGLQFLLWYDEGEERNRGNFPPRFSGRQFPNYSSELNVNALELEDSALYLCASSPRESFGPGTRLTVT.

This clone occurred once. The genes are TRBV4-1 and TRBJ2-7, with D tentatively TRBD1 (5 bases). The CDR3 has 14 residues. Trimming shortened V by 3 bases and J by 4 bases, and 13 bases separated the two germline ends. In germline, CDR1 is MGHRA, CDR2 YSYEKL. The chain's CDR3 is CASSQNQGLYEQYF. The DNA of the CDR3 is TGCGCCAGCAGCCAGAATCAGGGATTATACGAGCAGTACTTC.

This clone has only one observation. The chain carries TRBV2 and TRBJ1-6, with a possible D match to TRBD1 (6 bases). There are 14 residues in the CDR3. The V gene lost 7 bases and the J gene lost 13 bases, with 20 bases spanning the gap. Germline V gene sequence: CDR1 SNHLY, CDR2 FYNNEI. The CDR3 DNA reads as TGTGCCAGCAAGAAGGACAGCTCCTCGGGTCCCCTCCACTTT. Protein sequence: CASKKDSSSGPLHF.

CDR3 sequence: CASSLLGGSEQYF. In nucleotides, the CDR3 is TGTGCCAGCAGCCTCCTGGGCGGGAGCGAGCAGTACTTC. This chain joins TRBV5-6 and TRBJ2-7, with 7 positions matching TRBD2. Trimming at V came to 4 bases and at J to 6 bases, leaving 7 bases not matched to a gene. Germline lookup yields CDR1 SGHDT and CDR2 YYEEEE. The CDR3 has 13 residues.

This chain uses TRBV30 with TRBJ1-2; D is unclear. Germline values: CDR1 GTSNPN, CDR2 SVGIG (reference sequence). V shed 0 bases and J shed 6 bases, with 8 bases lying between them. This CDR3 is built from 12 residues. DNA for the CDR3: TGTGCCTGGAGTGTACTCGAGAATGGCTACACCTTC. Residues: CAWSVLENGYTF.

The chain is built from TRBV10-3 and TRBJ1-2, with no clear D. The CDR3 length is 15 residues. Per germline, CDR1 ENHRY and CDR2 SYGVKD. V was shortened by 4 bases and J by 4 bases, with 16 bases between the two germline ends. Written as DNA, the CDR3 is TGTGCCATCAGTGTAGGAGAGTCTGATGTCTATGGCTACACCTTC. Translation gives CAISVGESDVYGYTF.

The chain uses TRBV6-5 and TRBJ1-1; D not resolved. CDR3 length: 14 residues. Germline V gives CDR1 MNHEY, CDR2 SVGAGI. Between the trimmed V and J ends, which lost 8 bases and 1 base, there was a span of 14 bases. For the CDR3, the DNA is TGTGCCAGCGGCCCTTCGCGAGGGAACACTGAAGCTTTCTTT. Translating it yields CASGPSRGNTEAFF.

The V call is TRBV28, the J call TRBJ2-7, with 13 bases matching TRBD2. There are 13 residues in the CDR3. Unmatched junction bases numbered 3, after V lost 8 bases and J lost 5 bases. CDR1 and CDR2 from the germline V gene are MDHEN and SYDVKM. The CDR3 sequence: CASRTSGSDEQYF. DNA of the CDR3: TGTGCCAGCCGGACTAGCGGGAGCGACGAGCAGTACTTC.

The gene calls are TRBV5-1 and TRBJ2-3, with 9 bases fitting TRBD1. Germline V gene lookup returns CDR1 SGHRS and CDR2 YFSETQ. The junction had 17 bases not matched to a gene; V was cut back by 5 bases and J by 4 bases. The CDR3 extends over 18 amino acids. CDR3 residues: CASRKFSRDRVLPDTQYF. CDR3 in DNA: TGCGCCAGCAGAAAATTCTCCCGGGACAGGGTTTTACCAGATACGCAGTATTTT. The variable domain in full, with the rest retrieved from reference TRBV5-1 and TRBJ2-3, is KAGVTQTPRYLIKTRGQQVTLSCSPISGHRSVSWYQQTPGQGLQFLFEYFSETQRNKGNFPGRFSGRQFSNSRSEMNVSTLELGDSALYLCASRKFSRDRVLPDTQYFGPGTRLTVL.

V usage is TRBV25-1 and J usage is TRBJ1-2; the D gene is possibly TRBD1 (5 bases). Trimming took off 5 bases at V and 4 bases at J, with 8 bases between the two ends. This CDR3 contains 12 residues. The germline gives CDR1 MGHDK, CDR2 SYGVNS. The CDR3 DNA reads TGTGCCAGCAGTCACAGGTTCTATGGCTACACCTTC. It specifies CASSHRFYGYTF.

CDR3 sequence reads: CASSPSGEGYNEQFF. The CDR3 DNA sequence: TGTGCCAGCAGTCCTAGCGGGGAAGGCTACAATGAGCAGTTCTTC. V and J are TRBV7-3 and TRBJ2-1, with 9 nucleotides matching TRBD2. The germline V gene has CDR1 SGHTA and CDR2 FQGTGA. V shed 6 bases, J shed 3 bases, and the junction held 6 bases outside the gene matches. This CDR3 comprises 15 residues.

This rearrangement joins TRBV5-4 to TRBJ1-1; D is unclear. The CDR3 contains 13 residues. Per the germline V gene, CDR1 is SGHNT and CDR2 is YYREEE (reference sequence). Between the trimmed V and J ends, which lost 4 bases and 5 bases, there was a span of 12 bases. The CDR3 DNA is TGTGCCAGCAGCGGAGGAAGATTGACTGAAGCTTTCTTT. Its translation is CASSGGRLTEAFF. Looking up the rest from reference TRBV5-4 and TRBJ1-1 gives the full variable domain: ETGVTQSPTHLIKTRGQQVTLRCSSQSGHNTVSWYQQALGQGPQFIFQYYREEENGRGNFPPRFSGLQFPNYSSELNVNALELDDSALYLCASSGGRLTEAFFGQGTRLTVV.

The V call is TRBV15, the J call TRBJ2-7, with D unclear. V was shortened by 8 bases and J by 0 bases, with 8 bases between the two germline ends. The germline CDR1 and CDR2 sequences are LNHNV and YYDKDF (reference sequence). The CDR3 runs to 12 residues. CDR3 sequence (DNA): TGTGCCACCGGTCGGAGCTCCTACGAGCAGTACTTC. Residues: CATGRSSYEQYF.

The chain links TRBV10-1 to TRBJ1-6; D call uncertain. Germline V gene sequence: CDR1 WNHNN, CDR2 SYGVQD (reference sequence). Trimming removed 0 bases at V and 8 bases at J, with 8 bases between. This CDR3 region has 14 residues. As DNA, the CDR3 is TGCGCCAGCAGTGAGTCAGAGGGAGATTCACCCCTCCACTTT. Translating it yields CASSESEGDSPLHF.

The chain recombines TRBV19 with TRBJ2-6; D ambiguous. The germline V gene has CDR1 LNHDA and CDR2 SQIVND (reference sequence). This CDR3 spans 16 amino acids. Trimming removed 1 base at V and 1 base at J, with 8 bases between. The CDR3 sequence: CASSIGSPSGANVLTF. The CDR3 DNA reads TGTGCCAGTAGTATAGGGAGTCCGTCTGGGGCCAACGTCCTGACTTTC.

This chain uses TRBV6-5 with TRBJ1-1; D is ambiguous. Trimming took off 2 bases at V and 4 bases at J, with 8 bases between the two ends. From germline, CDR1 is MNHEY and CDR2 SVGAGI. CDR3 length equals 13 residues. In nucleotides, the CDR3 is TGTGCCAGCAGTTACGAGGGCGGCACTGAAGCTTTCTTT. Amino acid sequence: CASSYEGGTEAFF.

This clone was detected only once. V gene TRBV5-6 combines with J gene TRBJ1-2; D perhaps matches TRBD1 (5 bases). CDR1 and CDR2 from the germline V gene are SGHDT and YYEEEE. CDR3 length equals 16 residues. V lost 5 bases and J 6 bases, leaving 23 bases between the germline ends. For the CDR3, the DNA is TGTGCCAGCAGTCCAGGGCGATTAGGGGTAATGAATGGCTACACCTTC. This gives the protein CASSPGRLGVMNGYTF.

CDR3 amino acids: CASSVSGGRVTEQFF. The CDR3 nucleotides are TGTGCCAGCAGCGTAAGTGGAGGGAGGGTGACTGAGCAGTTCTTC. The rearrangement uses TRBV9 and TRBJ2-1; 7 positions match TRBD2. The junction had 10 bases not matched to a gene; V was cut back by 1 base and J by 9 bases. Germline CDR1 and CDR2: SGDLS and YYNGEE. This CDR3 is 15 amino acids long. The entire variable domain, with the rest obtained from reference TRBV9 and TRBJ2-1, is as follows: DSGVTQTPKHLITATGQRVTLRCSPRSGDLSVYWYQQSLDQGLQFLIQYYNGEERAKGNILERFSAQQFPDLHSELNLSSLELGDSALYFCASSVSGGRVTEQFFGPGTRLTVL.

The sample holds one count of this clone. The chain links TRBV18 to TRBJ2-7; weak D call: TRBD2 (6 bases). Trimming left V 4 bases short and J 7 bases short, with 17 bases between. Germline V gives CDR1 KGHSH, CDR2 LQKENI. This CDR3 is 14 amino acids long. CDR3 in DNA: TGTGCCAGCTCACTACTAAGGACCGGGGGAGAGCAGTACTTC. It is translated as CASSLLRTGGEQYF.

CDR3 sequence: CASSSWTGRNEKLFF. CDR3 nucleotides: TGTGCCAGCAGCTCATGGACAGGGAGAAATGAAAAACTGTTTTTT. This sequence joins TRBV5-6 and TRBJ1-4; TRBD1 matches at 8 bases. CDR1 is SGHDT and CDR2 is YYEEEE in the germline V gene. V lost 3 bases to trimming and J lost 5 bases; unmatched junction nucleotides: 6. This CDR3 comprises 15 residues.

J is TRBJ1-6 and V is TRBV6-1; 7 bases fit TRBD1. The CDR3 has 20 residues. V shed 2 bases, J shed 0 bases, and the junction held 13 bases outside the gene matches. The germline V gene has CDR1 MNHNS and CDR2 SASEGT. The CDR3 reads CASSEKYRQGLSSYNSPLHF. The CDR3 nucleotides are TGTGCCAGCAGTGAAAAGTACCGACAGGGCTTAAGCTCCTATAATTCACCCCTCCACTTT.

CDR3 amino acids: CASSLGEVDGYTF. In DNA, the CDR3 is TGTGCCAGCAGCTTGGGGGAGGTGGATGGCTACACCTTC. The chain has TRBV5-6 and TRBJ1-2; D uncertain. The germline CDR1 and CDR2 sequences are SGHDT and YYEEEE. V lost 0 bases and J 6 bases, leaving 9 bases between the germline ends. The CDR3 covers 13 residues.

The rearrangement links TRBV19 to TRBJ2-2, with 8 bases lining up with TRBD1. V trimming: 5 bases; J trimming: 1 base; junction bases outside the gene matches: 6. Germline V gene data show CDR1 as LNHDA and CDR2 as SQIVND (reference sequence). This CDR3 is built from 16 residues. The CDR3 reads CASSWGTGENTGELFF. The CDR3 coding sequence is TGTGCCAGTAGTTGGGGGACAGGAGAGAACACCGGGGAGCTGTTTTTT.

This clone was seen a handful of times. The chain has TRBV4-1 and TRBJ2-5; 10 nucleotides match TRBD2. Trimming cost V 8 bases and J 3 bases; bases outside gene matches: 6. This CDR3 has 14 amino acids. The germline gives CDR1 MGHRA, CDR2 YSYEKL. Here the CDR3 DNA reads TGCGCCAGCGGCCTAGCGGGGGTCGAAGAGACCCAGTACTTC. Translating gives CASGLAGVEETQYF.

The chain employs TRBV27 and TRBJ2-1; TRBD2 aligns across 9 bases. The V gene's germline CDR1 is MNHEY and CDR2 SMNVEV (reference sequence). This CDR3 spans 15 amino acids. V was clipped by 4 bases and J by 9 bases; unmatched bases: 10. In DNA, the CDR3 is TGTGCCAGCAGTTCCCCGGCGGGGGGGAGTAGTGAGCAGTTCTTC. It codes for CASSSPAGGSSEQFF.

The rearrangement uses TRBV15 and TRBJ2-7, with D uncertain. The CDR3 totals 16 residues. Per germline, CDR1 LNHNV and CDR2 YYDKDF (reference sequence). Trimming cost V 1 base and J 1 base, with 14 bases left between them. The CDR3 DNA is TGTGCCACCAGCAGAGTGCGAACCCTGATATCCTACGAGCAGTACTTC. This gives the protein CATSRVRTLISYEQYF.